This T cell receptor (beta chain) was retrieved from a study of CXCR3-negative and CXCR3-positive naive CD8 T cells (dated by TCRdb to between 2019 and 2020). A note on the overall study: In total, 130 million to 150 million TRB reads were obtained, which works out to roughly 1.5 +/- 0.3 million reads per library. The TRBV-TRBJ cluster analysis covered naive subsets from about 5 donors and memory cells from 3 donors. Diversity and physicochemical repertoire analyses were performed on about 12 donors pooled from two independent experiments. Results the study describes overall, beyond this receptor: Surface CD5, linked to self-reactivity in mice, was comparable between naive subsets; TCR interaction strength was therefore also inferred from TRB CDR3 physicochemical properties. Similar TRBV-TRBJ usage was shown by naive CXCR3-negative and CXCR3-positive cells from the same donor, whereas distinct patterns were shown by memory cells. Because CXCR3 expression was partially decreased after cryopreservation, freshly isolated PBMCs were used for most assays. Comparably high repertoire diversity was found in both naive subsets, whereas much lower repertoire diversity was found in memory CD8+ T cells.

CDR1 and CDR2 were assigned from the germline V gene as SQVTM and ANQGSEA. CDR3 length: 12 amino acids, cysteine to phenylalanine. There is no recorded DNA. Each CD8+ T cell subset was flow-sorted in triplicate, with some 300,000 cells per subset placed directly into RLT lysis buffer. Peripheral blood mononuclear cells were isolated from buffy coats by standard density gradient centrifugation. Total RNA was extracted from sorted cells using an RNeasy Mini Kit. Comments on this clonotype: The clone's antigen remains unknown.

TCRdb shows the sequencer as NextSeq 550. The Human TCR Profiling Kit (MiLaboratory) was used to make UMI-labeled 5' RACE TRB cDNA libraries. The full amount of extracted RNA was used for cDNA synthesis, and the full amount of resulting cDNA was used for PCR amplification. Libraries were prepared in parallel with an identical number of PCR cycles. In the source study's methods: About 53,000 +/- 9,400 unique UMI-labeled TRB cDNA molecules per library were extracted with MIGEC and MiXCR, with at least two reads per UMI required. On average, each library contained about 40,000 +/- 10,000 functional in-frame TRB CDR3 nucleotide clonotypes without stop codons. After each sample was downsampled to 5000 UMI-labeled TRB molecules, VDJtools was used to calculate diversity metrics such as normalized Shannon-Wiener and Chao1. Clonotype-size-weighted physicochemical properties of the central five CDR3 residues (interaction energy, strength, volume and Kidera factor 4) were computed in VDJtools. Each entry corresponds to one CDR3 protein sequence from reads that TCRdb reprocessed, and DNA is not given. It is TCRdb's table, rather than the study itself, that gives the V and J calls and clone size. The sample's table lists a count of tens of thousands of distinct CDR3 sequences. Jointly, the top ten make up 23% of the sample.

This TCR was sampled from a human donor in good health. Some clones in this sample may be carry-over from other donors' samples. Sample: memory CD8+ T cells from blood. The cell subset or site label, as the study defines it: conventional CD8+ memory T cells (TMEM), sorted as controls. In this chain, TRBV29-1 is recombined with TRBJ1-1. The CDR3 in this case is CSVEDAVPEAFF.